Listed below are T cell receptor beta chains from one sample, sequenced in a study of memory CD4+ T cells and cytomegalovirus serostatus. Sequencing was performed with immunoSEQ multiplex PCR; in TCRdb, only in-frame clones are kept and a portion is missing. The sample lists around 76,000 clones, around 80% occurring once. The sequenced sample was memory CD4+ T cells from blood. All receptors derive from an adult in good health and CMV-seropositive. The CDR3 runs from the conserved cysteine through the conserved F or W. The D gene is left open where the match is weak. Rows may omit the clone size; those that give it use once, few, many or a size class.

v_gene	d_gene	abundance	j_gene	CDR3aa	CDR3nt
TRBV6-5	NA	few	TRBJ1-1	CASSYSGGNTEAFF	TGTGCCAGCAGTTACTCCGGCGGGAACACTGAAGCTTTCTTT
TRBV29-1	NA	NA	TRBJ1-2	CSVGGASNYGYTF	TGCAGCGTTGGAGGTGCTTCCAACTATGGCTACACCTTC
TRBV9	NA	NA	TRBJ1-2	CASSSGPDFGYGYTF	TGTGCCAGCAGCTCGGGGCCAGACTTTGGGTATGGCTACACCTTC
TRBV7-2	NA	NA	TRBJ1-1	CASRPYTGRGEAFF	TGTGCCAGCAGACCCTACACAGGGAGGGGAGAAGCTTTCTTT
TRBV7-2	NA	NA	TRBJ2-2	CASSLEPFRAGELFF	TGTGCCAGCAGCTTAGAGCCTTTTCGGGCCGGGGAGCTGTTTTTT
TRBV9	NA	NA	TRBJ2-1	CASSVGVSNEQFF	TGTGCCAGCAGCGTAGGGGTGTCCAATGAGCAGTTCTTC
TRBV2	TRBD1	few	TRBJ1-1	CASSLQGRNTEAFF	TGTGCCAGCAGTTTACAGGGGAGGAACACTGAAGCTTTCTTT
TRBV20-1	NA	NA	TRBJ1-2	CSARGDASYTF	TGCAGTGCTAGAGGGGATGCGAGCTACACCTTC
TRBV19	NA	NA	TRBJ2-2	CASSKAGDRSTGELFF	TGTGCCAGTAGCAAAGCCGGTGATAGATCCACCGGGGAGCTGTTTTTT
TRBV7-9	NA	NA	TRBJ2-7	CASSPKTRIGNEQYF	TGTGCCAGCAGCCCCAAAACTAGGATAGGGAACGAGCAGTACTTC
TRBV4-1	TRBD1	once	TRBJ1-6	CASSPLDRVPPYNSPLHF	TGCGCCAGCAGCCCCCTGGACAGGGTTCCGCCCTATAATTCACCCCTCCACTTT
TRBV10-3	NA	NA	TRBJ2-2	CAITGAPTGELFF	TGTGCCATCACTGGGGCTCCCACCGGGGAGCTGTTTTTT
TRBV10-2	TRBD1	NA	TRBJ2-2	CASRDSGELFF	TGCGCCAGCCGGGACAGCGGGGAGCTGTTTTTT
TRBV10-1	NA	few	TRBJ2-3	CASSESLGDTQYF	TGCGCCAGCAGTGAGTCCCTTGGAGATACGCAGTATTTT
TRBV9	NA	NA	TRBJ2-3	CASSVGNRAGDTQYF	TGTGCCAGCAGCGTAGGGAACAGGGCTGGAGATACGCAGTATTTT
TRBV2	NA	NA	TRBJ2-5	CASSEGASRGETQYF	TGTGCCAGCAGTGAAGGGGCTAGCCGGGGAGAGACCCAGTACTTC
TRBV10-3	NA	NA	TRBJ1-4	CAISGPTGGEKLFF	TGTGCCATCAGCGGTCCCACCGGAGGTGAAAAACTGTTTTTT
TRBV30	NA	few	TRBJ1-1	CAWSAQRAFF	TGTGCCTGGAGCGCGCAGAGAGCTTTCTTT
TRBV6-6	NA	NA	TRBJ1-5	CASSWDGGINQPQHF	TGTGCCAGCAGCTGGGACGGAGGAATAAATCAGCCCCAGCATTTT
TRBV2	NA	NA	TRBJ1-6	CASSAREGNSPLHF	TGTGCCAGCAGTGCCAGGGAGGGTAATTCACCCCTCCACTTT
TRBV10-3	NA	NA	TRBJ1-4	CAISESRGPNEKLFF	TGTGCCATCAGTGAGTCGAGGGGACCTAATGAAAAACTGTTTTTT
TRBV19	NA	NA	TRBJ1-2	CASRGVLQEQGLFF	TGTGCCAGTAGAGGAGTCTTACAGGAGCAGGGCCTCTTCTTC
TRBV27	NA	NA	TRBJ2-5	CASRGWEQETQYF	TGTGCCAGCCGAGGGTGGGAGCAAGAGACCCAGTACTTC
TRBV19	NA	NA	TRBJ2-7	CASSSPGLTYEQYF	TGTGCCAGTAGTAGCCCGGGGCTAACCTACGAGCAGTACTTC
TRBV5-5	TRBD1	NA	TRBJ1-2	CASSSDRAGSGYTF	TGTGCCAGCAGCTCGGACAGGGCCGGTAGTGGCTACACCTTC
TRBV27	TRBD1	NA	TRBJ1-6	CASSLRPGGNNSPLHF	TGTGCCAGCAGTTTAAGGCCAGGGGGAAATAATTCACCCCTCCACTTT
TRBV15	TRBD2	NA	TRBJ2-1	CATSRDLRSGGANEQFF	TGTGCCACCAGCAGAGACCTACGTAGCGGGGGGGCCAATGAGCAGTTCTTC
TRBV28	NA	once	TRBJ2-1	CASSLSAWINEQFF	TGTGCCAGCAGTTTATCGGCTTGGATCAATGAGCAGTTCTTC
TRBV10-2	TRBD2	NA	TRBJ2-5	CASSEPSGRSGETQYF	TGCGCCAGCAGTGAGCCTAGCGGGAGATCGGGTGAGACCCAGTACTTC
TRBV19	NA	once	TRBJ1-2	CASSAVRSYGYTF	TGTGCCAGTAGTGCGGTCAGAAGCTATGGCTACACCTTC
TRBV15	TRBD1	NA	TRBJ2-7	CATSLGGQGANEQYF	TGTGCCACCAGCCTGGGCGGGCAGGGGGCGAACGAGCAGTACTTC
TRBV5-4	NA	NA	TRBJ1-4	CASSLNTNEKLFF	TGTGCCAGCAGCTTGAACACAAATGAAAAACTGTTTTTT
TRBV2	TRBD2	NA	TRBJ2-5	CASRDAGGHETQYF	TGTGCCAGCAGAGACGCGGGAGGCCACGAGACCCAGTACTTC
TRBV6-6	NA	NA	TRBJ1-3	CASSYPPVGSGNTIYF	TGTGCCAGCAGTTATCCGCCTGTGGGGTCGGGAAACACCATATATTTT
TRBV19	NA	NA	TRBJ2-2	CASSIGLANTGELFF	TGTGCCAGTAGTATAGGGCTAGCCAACACCGGGGAGCTGTTTTTT
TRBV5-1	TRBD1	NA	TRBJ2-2	CASSWTGGGTGELFF	TGCGCCAGCAGCTGGACAGGGGGCGGGACCGGGGAGCTGTTTTTT
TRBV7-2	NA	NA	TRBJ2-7	CASSSQFYEQYF	TGTGCCAGCAGCTCCCAGTTCTACGAGCAGTACTTC
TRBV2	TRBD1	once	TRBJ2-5	CASTGTGRQETQYF	TGTGCCAGCACCGGGACAGGGCGGCAAGAGACCCAGTACTTC
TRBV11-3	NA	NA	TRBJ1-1	CASSSTAWGAEYMNAEAFF	TGTGCCAGCAGCTCCACCGCGTGGGGGGCTGAATACATGAACGCTGAAGCTTTCTTT
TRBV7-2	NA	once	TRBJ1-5	CASSLIGSNQPQHF	TGTGCCAGCAGCTTAATAGGGAGCAATCAGCCCCAGCATTTT
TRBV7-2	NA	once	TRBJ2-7	CASSSEWTGEQYF	TGTGCCAGCAGCTCGGAATGGACGGGTGAGCAGTACTTC
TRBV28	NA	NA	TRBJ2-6	CASAGNSGANVLTF	TGTGCCAGCGCGGGGAACTCTGGGGCCAACGTCCTGACTTTC
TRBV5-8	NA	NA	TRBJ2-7	CASTNEGQTTYEQYF	TGTGCCAGCACCAACGAGGGGCAGACTACCTACGAGCAGTACTTC
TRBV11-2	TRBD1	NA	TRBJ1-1	CASKKGQGNTEAFF	TGTGCCAGCAAGAAAGGACAGGGCAACACTGAAGCTTTCTTT